One sample yielded the 10 T cell receptor beta chains listed below, sequenced in a study of blood T cell repertoires in COVID-19. This table comes from immunoSEQ multiplex PCR, and its TCRdb copy is limited to in-frame clones, with some not included. Here the sample spans some 290,000 clones, 70% to 90% being singletons. Sequences were obtained from peripheral blood. The receptors were sampled from a woman aged 25 to 45 with COVID-19, enrolled during active disease.

As concerns this clone: This may stem from a read error, because a much larger clone lies one nucleotide away. The chain's CDR3 is CATSSGYSNQPQHF. In DNA, the CDR3 is TGTGCCACCAGTTCCGGTTATAGCAATCAGCCCCAGCATTTT. V usage is TRBV15 and J usage is TRBJ1-5; D unclear. CDR3 size: 14 residues. Trimming took off 6 bases at V and 0 bases at J, with 9 bases between the two ends. Germline V gives CDR1 LNHNV, CDR2 YYDKDF (reference sequence).

The CDR3 loop reads CASSPLNSGNTIYF. Written as DNA, the CDR3 is TGTGCCAGCAGCCCGTTAAACTCTGGAAACACCATATATTTT. This rearrangement joins TRBV3-1 (or the pseudogene TRBV3-2) to TRBJ1-3; D gene unclear. Germline values: CDR1 LGHDT, CDR2 YNNKEL (reference sequence). This CDR3 has 14 amino acids. V was pared by 4 bases and J by 0 bases, with 7 bases between.

This clone was picked up one time. Additional DNA sequences in this sample encode the identical CDR3. V and J are TRBV19 and TRBJ2-7; 8 bases are shared with TRBD2. V shed 2 bases, J shed 4 bases, and the junction held 4 bases outside the gene matches. Germline V gives CDR1 LNHDA, CDR2 SQIVND (reference sequence). The CDR3 loop spans 14 amino acids. CDR3 loop: CASSITGGIYEQYF. DNA for the CDR3: TGTGCCAGTAGTATAACGGGAGGGATTTACGAGCAGTACTTC.

This chain joins TRBV9 and TRBJ1-3, with no clear D. The CDR3 runs to 15 residues. Germline V gene lookup returns CDR1 SGDLS and CDR2 YYNGEE. The V end was cut by 2 bases, the J end by 0 bases, with 9 bases between. In nucleotides, the CDR3 is TGTGCCAGCAGCGTCGCAGGACTCTCTGGAAACACCATATATTTT. Amino acids: CASSVAGLSGNTIYF. The full variable domain, in which reference TRBV9 and TRBJ1-3 provide the parts outside the CDR3, is DSGVTQTPKHLITATGQRVTLRCSPRSGDLSVYWYQQSLDQGLQFLIQYYNGEERAKGNILERFSAQQFPDLHSELNLSSLELGDSALYFCASSVAGLSGNTIYFGEGSWLTVV.

This rearrangement joins TRBV13 to TRBJ2-3, with D possibly matching TRBD2 (6 bases). The germline V gene encodes CDR1 PRHDT and CDR2 FYEKMQ (reference sequence). The CDR3 spans 13 residues. V was shortened by 8 bases and J by 1 base, with 10 bases between the two germline ends. The CDR3 region is CASRLGGTDTQYF. The CDR3 DNA is TGTGCCAGCCGACTAGGAGGCACAGATACGCAGTATTTT. Using reference TRBV13 and TRBJ2-3 for the parts outside the CDR3, the full variable domain is AAGVIQSPRHLIKEKRETATLKCYPIPRHDTVYWYQQGPGQDPQFLISFYEKMQSDKGSIPDRFSAQQFSDYHSELNMSSLELGDSALYFCASRLGGTDTQYFGPGTRLTVL.

The V call is TRBV12-3 or TRBV12-4, the J call TRBJ2-2, with D uncertain. The V end lost 7 bases, the J end lost 2 bases, and 8 bases lay between the germline ends. The CDR3 is 13 residues long. CDR3 DNA sequence: TGTGCCAGCACTCTAAAAAACACCGGGGAGCTGTTTTTT. Protein: CASTLKNTGELFF.

This chain links TRBV19 with TRBJ1-1, with D uncertain. This CDR3 is built from 14 residues. Trimming pared 1 base from V and 4 bases from J, leaving 10 bases between. The germline CDR1 and CDR2 sequences are LNHDA and SQIVND (reference sequence). CDR3 protein: CASSIGLELTEAFF. CDR3 coding DNA: TGTGCCAGTAGTATAGGGCTGGAGCTCACTGAAGCTTTCTTT.

Only a few counts were recorded for this clone. The rearrangement uses TRBV19 and TRBJ1-5, with 7 bases that match TRBD1. V was pared by 5 bases and J by 2 bases, with 6 bases of the junction left unmatched. Germline loops: CDR1 LNHDA, CDR2 SQIVND (reference sequence). The CDR3 totals 15 residues. CDR3 DNA: TGTGCCAGTAGTGAGGGGGCTCGTGGCAATCAGCCCCAGCATTTT. Amino acids: CASSEGARGNQPQHF.

The CDR3 region is CASSLDANGYTF. Here the CDR3 DNA reads TGCGCCAGCAGCTTGGACGCTAATGGCTACACCTTC. The chain couples TRBV5-1 to TRBJ1-2; D uncertain. Germline V gene sequence: CDR1 SGHRS, CDR2 YFSETQ. The CDR3 extends over 12 amino acids. The V gene lost 0 bases and the J gene lost 6 bases, with 6 bases spanning the gap.

This clone was seen a single time. J is TRBJ2-3 and V is TRBV19, with D unresolved. Per the germline V gene, CDR1 is LNHDA and CDR2 is SQIVND (reference sequence). The CDR3 loop spans 15 amino acids. Trimming stripped 4 bases from V and 2 bases from J, with 13 bases between. The CDR3 is CASSSLQISTDTQYF. CDR3 DNA: TGTGCCAGTAGTAGCTTACAGATTTCCACAGATACGCAGTATTTT.